These 13 T cell receptor beta chains originate from one sample sequenced in a study of cytomegalovirus exposure and HLA in healthy donors. The PCR contained 60 Vbeta and 13 Jbeta primers. This table comes from immunoSEQ multiplex PCR, and its TCRdb copy is limited to in-frame clones, with some not included. The data hold some 110,000 clones, with 79% observed a single time. Sequencing was performed on PBMCs. The receptors were gathered from a man under 40 in good health and CMV-seropositive.

This clone was seen only a few times. The chain recombines TRBV5-5 with TRBJ2-5; perhaps TRBD1 as D (6 bases). V was clipped by 0 bases and J by 4 bases, with 10 bases between them. The CDR3 has 14 amino acids. CDR1 is SGHKS and CDR2 is YYEKEE in the germline V gene (reference sequence). CDR3 residues: CASSLGSRGETQYF. For the CDR3, the DNA is TGTGCCAGCAGCTTGGGTAGCAGGGGAGAGACCCAGTACTTC.

This clone is a singleton in its sample. The J gene is TRBJ1-6, the V gene TRBV6-5; TRBD1 is a possible D gene (5 bases). Germline V CDR1 and CDR2: MNHEY, SVGAGI. The CDR3 contains 16 residues. Trimming cost V 2 bases and J 0 bases, with 8 bases left between them. Here the CDR3 reads CASSYTGRSYNSPLHF. The CDR3 DNA is TGTGCCAGCAGTTACACAGGCCGCTCCTATAATTCACCCCTCCACTTT.

A note on this clone: At one of its ends the junction is not consistent with the germline gene, which may arise from a read error. The CDR3 loop is CACSEPWGRETQYF. In DNA form, the CDR3 reads TGTGCCTGCAGTGAACCTTGGGGCAGAGAGACCCAGTACTTC. The chain employs TRBV6-1 and TRBJ2-5; maybe TRBD1 (5 bases). Germline V lookup: CDR1 MNHNS, CDR2 SASEGT. There are 14 residues in the CDR3.

The chain is built from TRBV6-1 and TRBJ1-3; 10 nucleotides line up with TRBD1. The CDR3 is 15 amino acids. Germline values: CDR1 MNHNS, CDR2 SASEGT. The V gene end was trimmed by 7 bases and the J gene end by 5 bases; junction bases not matched to a gene: 8. CDR3 loop: CASMGGQGKRNTIYF. The CDR3 region has the DNA TGTGCCAGCATGGGGGGACAGGGGAAAAGAAACACCATATATTTT.

The chain employs TRBV2 and TRBJ1-4; no firm D call. Germline CDR1 SNHLY, CDR2 FYNNEI. The CDR3 is made up of 12 amino acids. The V gene lost 0 bases and the J gene lost 15 bases, with 11 bases spanning the gap. CDR3 protein: CASSEATKRLFF. CDR3 in DNA: TGTGCCAGCAGTGAAGCTACAAAGAGGTTGTTTTTT.

This rearrangement joins TRBV7-2 to TRBJ2-5; D perhaps matches TRBD1 (5 bases). This CDR3 is 14 amino acids long. Per germline, CDR1 SGHTA and CDR2 FQGNSA. The V end lost 1 base, the J end lost 7 bases, and 13 bases lay between the germline ends. CDR3 region: CASSLGRGTGTQYF. CDR3 bases: TGTGCCAGCAGCTTAGGAAGGGGTACTGGGACCCAGTACTTC.

The chain carries TRBV7-2 and TRBJ2-2; 7 bases align to TRBD2. This CDR3 spans 16 amino acids. The germline V gene has CDR1 SGHTA and CDR2 FQGNSA. The V gene end was trimmed by 3 bases and the J gene end by 5 bases; junction bases not matched to a gene: 9. The CDR3 nucleotides read TGTGCCAGCAGCTTCCAACTAGCGTCCTTAACCGGGGAGCTGTTTTTT. This translates into CASSFQLASLTGELFF.

V gene TRBV27 combines with J gene TRBJ2-3; D may be TRBD2 (6 bases). The ends were cut back, 2 bases at V and 9 bases at J, with 24 bases in the middle. This CDR3 is built from 17 residues. The germline CDR1 and CDR2 sequences are MNHEY and SMNVEV (reference sequence). The CDR3 bases are TGTGCCAGCAGTTTAGGGGAGGCGGGAAGGATTATACAAACGCAGTATTTT. It is translated as CASSLGEAGRIIQTQYF.

Only one count was recorded for this clone. CDR3 in DNA: TGTGCCAGCACCCTAGGGAGGAGTACTAGCACAGATACGCAGTATTTT. This translates into CASTLGRSTSTDTQYF. V gene TRBV2 combines with J gene TRBJ2-3, with D maybe TRBD2 (6 bases). Germline CDR1 is SNHLY and CDR2 is FYNNEI. Deletions cut 7 bases from V and 0 bases from J, with 17 bases between. The CDR3 loop spans 16 amino acids.

The chain joins TRBV9 to TRBJ1-1, with TRBD1 identical over 9 bases. V shed 2 bases, J shed 1 base, and the junction held 6 bases outside the gene matches. This CDR3 region has 16 residues. Germline CDR1 and CDR2: SGDLS and YYNGEE. The CDR3 reads CASSVPQGQGNTEAFF. The DNA of the CDR3 is TGTGCCAGCAGCGTCCCTCAGGGACAGGGGAACACTGAAGCTTTCTTT.

This chain uses TRBV19 with TRBJ2-1; tentative D call: TRBD2 (5 bases). Looked up from germline, CDR1 is LNHDA and CDR2 is SQIVND (reference sequence). V was cut by 6 bases and J by 0 bases, with 18 bases left in between. This CDR3 is 17 amino acids long. The CDR3 bases are TGTGCCAGTAGCTCCACTAGGTGGGTGAGCTCCTACAATGAGCAGTTCTTC. It translates to CASSSTRWVSSYNEQFF.

The chain links TRBV5-1 to TRBJ2-1; D possibly corresponds to TRBD2 (6 bases). The CDR3 is made up of 16 amino acids. Germline V gives CDR1 SGHRS, CDR2 YFSETQ. V was cut by 0 bases and J by 5 bases, with 15 bases left in between. The CDR3 reads CASSLASLALNNEQFF. Written as DNA, the CDR3 is TGCGCCAGCAGCTTGGCCTCACTAGCCCTGAACAATGAGCAGTTCTTC.

This chain connects TRBV5-1 to TRBJ2-1; 8 bases map to TRBD2. This CDR3 is 16 amino acids long. J lost 4 bases, V lost 2 bases, and 8 bases had no gene match. The germline V gene has CDR1 SGHRS and CDR2 YFSETQ. The CDR3 nucleotides read TGCGCCAGCAGCTTAGCGGGAGAAACCCGTTACAATGAGCAGTTCTTC. Its translation: CASSLAGETRYNEQFF.